This passage covers 2 T cell receptor beta chains from one sample sequenced in a study of blood T cell repertoires in COVID-19. Some clones are missing from TCRdb's copy, which holds only in-frame ones; the method was immunoSEQ multiplex PCR. The table lists about 180,000 clones, more than 70% of them singletons. Sequences were obtained from PBMCs or T cells enriched from blood (not recorded which). The receptor source for this set is a man in his forties who had recovered from COVID-19.

As to this clone: Other DNA variants within this sample encode the same CDR3. The rearrangement uses TRBV9 and TRBJ1-4; possibly TRBD1 for D (5 bases). Germline values: CDR1 SGDLS, CDR2 YYNGEE. V was pared by 3 bases and J by 0 bases, with 9 bases between. The CDR3 covers 15 residues. The CDR3 loop is CASSAQGATNEKLFF. As DNA, the CDR3 is TGTGCCAGCAGCGCGCAGGGTGCAACTAATGAAAAACTGTTTTTT. Variable domain in full (rest from reference TRBV9 and TRBJ1-4): DSGVTQTPKHLITATGQRVTLRCSPRSGDLSVYWYQQSLDQGLQFLIQYYNGEERAKGNILERFSAQQFPDLHSELNLSSLELGDSALYFCASSAQGATNEKLFFGSGTQLSVL.

CDR3 sequence (DNA): TGTGCCAGCAGACGCGACAGGGACACTGAAGCTTTCTTT. It codes for CASRRDRDTEAFF. The chain combines TRBV11-3 with TRBJ1-1, with 7 bases aligning to TRBD1. Germline lookup yields CDR1 SGHNT and CDR2 YENEEA. Trimming at V came to 6 bases and at J to 3 bases, leaving 4 bases not matched to a gene. This CDR3 has 13 residues.